This T cell receptor (beta chain) stems from a study of blood T cell repertoires in COVID-19. As for the study in general: The analysed material was cDNA or gDNA that came from T cells, B-cell-depleted T cells, or PBMCs.

The V and J ends lost 3 bases and 3 bases, in that order; junction bases with no gene match: 8. This CDR3 region has 15 residues. CDR1 is SGHNT and CDR2 is YYREEE in the germline V gene (reference sequence). Here immunoSEQ multiplex PCR was the method, and the copy in TCRdb shows in-frame clones only, minus some. The data contain about 200,000 clones, roughly 80% of them singletons. Material for sequencing was peripheral blood. The receptor's source is a woman in her 40s with active or convalescent COVID-19. V gene TRBV5-4 combines with J gene TRBJ1-2; 7 bases align to TRBD1. As DNA, the CDR3 is TGTGCCAGCAGCTCCACAGGGGTTCCCTACTATGGCTACACCTTC. Translating it yields CASSSTGVPYYGYTF. Full variable domain (remainder filled in from reference TRBV5-4 and TRBJ1-2): ETGVTQSPTHLIKTRGQQVTLRCSSQSGHNTVSWYQQALGQGPQFIFQYYREEENGRGNFPPRFSGLQFPNYSSELNVNALELDDSALYLCASSSTGVPYYGYTFGSGTRLTVV.